The 27 T cell receptor beta chains below come from one sample, sequenced in a study of blood T cell repertoires in COVID-19 (dated by TCRdb to 2019 to 2021). Library construction relied on the immunoSEQ multiplex PCR assay. TCRdb holds this immuneACCESS table with in-frame rearrangements only. Some clones are missing; in checked studies, unresolved V genes explain under half, and the rest has no known cause. The sample records approximately 470,000 clones, around 90% of which are singletons. 0.65% to 0.9% of the sample goes to the ten largest clones. Sequencing used PBMCs or T cells enriched from blood (not recorded which). These receptors originate from a woman in her late teens or twenties who had recovered from COVID-19.

The chain is built from TRBV28 and TRBJ2-7, with TRBD2 matching 7 bases. There are 15 residues in the CDR3. Germline assignment: CDR1 MDHEN and CDR2 SYDVKM. Germline trimming cut 7 bases from V and 0 bases from J; bases unmatched to any gene: 9. In nucleotides, the CDR3 is TGTGCCAGCAAAGAAAGCGGGGCGAGCTCCTACGAGCAGTACTTC. Translation: CASKESGASSYEQYF.

The gene calls are TRBV30 and TRBJ2-2, with D possibly TRBD1 on 5 matching bases. V was pared by 0 bases and J by 2 bases, with 19 bases between. The CDR3 has 18 amino acids. CDR1 and CDR2 (germline): GTSNPN, SVGIG (reference sequence). CDR3 in DNA: TGTGCCTGGAGTGTTCCTCCCGGATGGACATTTAACACCGGGGAGCTGTTTTTT. This codes for CAWSVPPGWTFNTGELFF.

The rearrangement uses TRBV20-1 and TRBJ2-1; 10 bases are a match to TRBD2. Germline trimming cut 3 bases from V and 0 bases from J; bases unmatched to any gene: 8. CDR3 size: 17 residues. In germline, CDR1 is DFQATT, CDR2 SNEGSKA (reference sequence). CDR3 DNA sequence: TGCAGTGCTAGTAGCGGGGGGCCCCTGAGCTCCTACAATGAGCAGTTCTTC. This sequence encodes CSASSGGPLSSYNEQFF.

V gene TRBV10-3 combines with J gene TRBJ2-7; 10 nucleotides align to TRBD1. Germline loops: CDR1 ENHRY, CDR2 SYGVKD. The CDR3 covers 15 residues. J gave up 0 bases and V 6 bases, and 5 bases lay outside the gene matches. CDR3 nucleotide sequence: TGTGCCATCAGAAAGACAGGGGGCTCCTCCTACGAGCAGTACTTC. This translates into CAIRKTGGSSYEQYF.

V gene TRBV27 combines with J gene TRBJ2-3; 10 bases map to TRBD1. In germline, CDR1 is MNHEY, CDR2 SMNVEV (reference sequence). The CDR3 has 16 residues. Trimming cost V 3 bases and J 3 bases; bases outside gene matches: 6. CDR3 sequence (DNA): TGTGCCAGCAGTTTTCGCGGACAGGGGGGTACAGATACGCAGTATTTT. Translated, it gives CASSFRGQGGTDTQYF.

The sample holds one count of this clone. Other nucleotide sequences from this sample produce the same CDR3. This rearrangement joins TRBV5-1 to TRBJ2-2; possibly TRBD2 for D (6 bases). Trimming took 4 bases from V and 1 from J, leaving 8 bases between them. The CDR3 totals 14 residues. Germline V gives CDR1 SGHRS, CDR2 YFSETQ. The CDR3 loop is CASSPGGNTGELFF. In DNA, the CDR3 is TGCGCCAGCAGCCCCGGGGGGAACACCGGGGAGCTGTTTTTT.

V gene TRBV30 combines with J gene TRBJ1-6; 7 bases map to TRBD1. Germline assignment: CDR1 GTSNPN and CDR2 SVGIG (reference sequence). The length of the CDR3 is 14 residues. Trimming at V came to 2 bases and at J to 6 bases, leaving 4 bases not matched to a gene. The CDR3: CAWSYRGPNSPLHF. The CDR3 nucleotides read TGTGCCTGGAGTTACAGGGGTCCTAATTCACCCCTCCACTTT.

The V gene is TRBV29-1, the J gene TRBJ1-4, with D possibly being TRBD1 (6 bases). Germline loops: CDR1 SQVTM, CDR2 ANQGSEA. CDR3 length: 14 amino acids. The V and J ends lost 6 bases and 10 bases respectively, with 21 bases between them. The CDR3 is CSVAYPGDTGKLFF. In nucleotides, the CDR3 is TGCAGCGTAGCCTATCCAGGGGACACAGGAAAACTGTTTTTT.

This rearrangement joins TRBV5-1 to TRBJ1-1, with D possibly TRBD1 on 6 matching bases. Per the germline V gene, CDR1 is SGHRS and CDR2 is YFSETQ. V gave up 3 bases and J gave up 0 bases, with 12 bases separating them. The CDR3 spans 15 residues. In DNA, the CDR3 is TGCGCCAGCAGCTCCCTGGACAGCATGAACACTGAAGCTTTCTTT. Its protein product is CASSSLDSMNTEAFF.

The gene calls are TRBV29-1 and TRBJ2-7, with 7 bases lining up with TRBD2. V was pared by 3 bases and J by 6 bases, with 11 bases of the junction left unmatched. Germline CDR1 reads SQVTM; CDR2 reads ANQGSEA. The CDR3 runs to 14 residues. CDR3 DNA: TGCAGCGTTGAGAGCGTCGGGGGGTCCGGCGAGCAGTACTTC. Protein product: CSVESVGGSGEQYF.

V usage is TRBV4-2 and J usage is TRBJ2-7, with D possibly TRBD2 on 6 matching bases. The V end lost 0 bases, the J end lost 4 bases, and 13 bases lay between the germline ends. This CDR3 region has 15 residues. The germline CDR1 and CDR2 sequences are LGHNA and YNFKEQ. The CDR3 spells CASSQDRVGRYEQYF. The DNA of the CDR3 is TGTGCCAGCAGCCAAGATCGGGTAGGGAGGTACGAGCAGTACTTC.

The chain employs TRBV19 and TRBJ2-1; D perhaps matches TRBD2 (5 bases). Trimming left V 7 bases short and J 10 bases short, with 11 bases between. The CDR3 extends over 11 amino acids. Per germline, CDR1 LNHDA and CDR2 SQIVND (reference sequence). CDR3 coding DNA: TGTGCCAGTACCCCCGGGGAGGAGCAGTTCTTC. It specifies CASTPGEEQFF. Looking up the rest from reference TRBV19 and TRBJ2-1 gives the full variable domain: DGGITQSPKYLFRKEGQNVTLSCEQNLNHDAMYWYRQDPGQGLRLIYYSQIVNDFQKGDIAEGYSVSREKKESFPLTVTSAQKNPTAFYLCASTPGEEQFFGPGTRLTVL.

The rearrangement uses TRBV7-9 and TRBJ2-1, with 8 bases that match TRBD2. CDR3 size: 16 residues. Losses at the gene ends were 1 base for V and 6 bases for J; bases not matched to a gene: 8. Germline V gene data show CDR1 as SEHNR and CDR2 as FQNEAQ (reference sequence). The CDR3 DNA is TGTGCCAGCAGCTTAGACGGCGGGGGGCTCTTCAATGAGCAGTTCTTC. Encoded protein: CASSLDGGGLFNEQFF. The complete variable domain, with remaining parts taken from reference TRBV7-9 and TRBJ2-1, reads DTGVSQNPRHKITKRGQNVTFRCDPISEHNRLYWYRQTLGQGPEFLTYFQNEAQLEKSRLLSDRFSAERPKGSFSTLEIQRTEQGDSAMYLCASSLDGGGLFNEQFFGPGTRLTVL.

The gene calls are TRBV30 and TRBJ2-1, with 9 bases fitting TRBD2. The ends lost 5 bases at V and 10 bases at J; junction bases unmatched: 18. The CDR3 spans 16 residues. Germline CDR1 reads GTSNPN; CDR2 reads SVGIG (reference sequence). The CDR3 coding sequence is TGTGCCTGGGATGTGTCTCGGACTAGCGATTTAAGAGAGCAGTTCTTC. Translating gives CAWDVSRTSDLREQFF.

The gene calls are TRBV27 and TRBJ2-1, with D possibly matching TRBD1 (5 bases). This CDR3 has 14 amino acids. The germline V and J ends were trimmed by 6 bases and 0 bases, with 9 bases remaining between them. Germline V gene data show CDR1 as MNHEY and CDR2 as SMNVEV (reference sequence). CDR3 loop: CASSQGTSYNEQFF. As DNA, the CDR3 is TGTGCCAGCAGCCAGGGTACCTCCTACAATGAGCAGTTCTTC.

V usage is TRBV21-1 and J usage is TRBJ1-1; the tabulated D call, TRBD1, remains unverified against the DNA. TRBV21-1 is listed as a pseudogene. The length of the CDR3 is 15 residues. The CDR3 sequence is CASTHEGQGNTEAFF. In nucleotides, the CDR3 is TGTGCCAGTACCCATGAGGGACAGGGGAACACTGAAGCTTTCTTT.

The V call is TRBV19, the J call TRBJ1-1, with D possibly matching TRBD1 (5 bases). The CDR3 consists of 13 residues. Trimming left V 7 bases short and J 4 bases short, with 13 bases between. The germline gives CDR1 LNHDA, CDR2 SQIVND (reference sequence). CDR3 bases: TGTGCCAGTACAGAAAGGGGTTTCACTGAAGCTTTCTTT. It translates to CASTERGFTEAFF.

V is TRBV2 and J is TRBJ2-3; D uncertain. Trimming stripped 7 bases from V and 2 bases from J, with 7 bases between. CDR1 is SNHLY, CDR2 FYNNEI, per germline. The CDR3 runs to 12 residues. The DNA for the CDR3 is TGTGCCAGCAAGAGGTCCACAGATACGCAGTATTTT. Its translation is CASKRSTDTQYF.

The chain combines TRBV11-2 with TRBJ1-2, with a tentative D call TRBD1 (6 bases). The ends were cut back, 9 bases at V and 8 bases at J, with 16 bases in the middle. Per the germline V gene, CDR1 is SGHAT and CDR2 is FQNNGV. The CDR3 length is 12 residues. The CDR3 sequence: CASKGVRSGYTF. The CDR3 nucleotides are TGTGCCAGTAAGGGGGTCCGGTCCGGCTACACCTTC.

This chain links TRBV28 with TRBJ2-2; D is unresolved. This CDR3 is 12 amino acids long. Germline CDR1 is MDHEN and CDR2 is SYDVKM. Between the trimmed V and J ends, which lost 5 bases and 6 bases, there was a span of 7 bases. This CDR3 is CASSPPSGELFF. The DNA for the CDR3 is TGTGCCAGCAGTCCCCCCTCCGGGGAGCTGTTTTTT.

V and J are TRBV5-4 and TRBJ2-5; D is possibly TRBD1 (6 bases). Germline loops: CDR1 SGHNT, CDR2 YYREEE (reference sequence). The CDR3 covers 16 residues. With 4 bases removed from V and 1 base from J, the gap between germline ends came to 17 bases. The DNA for the CDR3 is TGTGCCAGCAGCACGGAACCACAGGGTATCCAAGAGACCCAGTACTTC. This codes for CASSTEPQGIQETQYF.

The genes are TRBV5-4 and TRBJ1-1, with a possible D match to TRBD1 (5 bases). V was pared by 2 bases and J by 10 bases, with 15 bases between. Germline CDR1 SGHNT, CDR2 YYREEE (reference sequence). This CDR3 has 13 residues. Here the CDR3 reads CASSFGGAERAFF. The CDR3 DNA reads TGTGCCAGCAGCTTTGGAGGGGCAGAGAGAGCTTTCTTT.

CDR3 loop: CSVGAGGKNIQYF. The DNA for the CDR3 is TGCAGCGTTGGAGCGGGGGGCAAAAACATTCAGTACTTC. This chain links TRBV29-1 with TRBJ2-4; 9 nucleotides align to TRBD2. CDR1 is SQVTM and CDR2 is ANQGSEA in the germline V gene. J was trimmed by 3 bases and V by 4 bases; bases with no gene match: 1. The CDR3 runs to 13 residues.

The chain couples TRBV10-3 to TRBJ1-6; 7 nucleotides agree with TRBD1. Germline V CDR1 and CDR2: ENHRY, SYGVKD. V gave up 8 bases and J gave up 7 bases; unmatched junction bases: 5. CDR3 length equals 13 residues. The DNA for the CDR3 is TGTGCCATCCGCACAGGGGACAATTCACCCCTCCACTTT. Translating gives CAIRTGDNSPLHF.

Written as DNA, the CDR3 is TGTGCCAGCAGTTTACAGGCAGGGAACAATGAAAAACTGTTTTTT. Protein: CASSLQAGNNEKLFF. V is TRBV28 and J is TRBJ1-4; TRBD1 is a possible D gene (5 bases). V shed 2 bases and J shed 5 bases, with 12 bases lying between them. Germline assignment: CDR1 MDHEN and CDR2 SYDVKM. CDR3 length: 15 amino acids.

The chain is built from TRBV6-5 and TRBJ1-2; D ambiguous. Germline V gene data show CDR1 as MNHEY and CDR2 as SVGAGI. Trimming removed 11 bases at V and 7 bases at J, with 20 bases between. The CDR3 extends over 13 amino acids. This CDR3 reads CALLIAEEGGYTF. The CDR3 DNA follows: TGTGCCCTTCTCATCGCTGAGGAGGGTGGCTACACCTTC.

This clone was seen only a few times. This chain joins TRBV2 and TRBJ1-2; perhaps TRBD1 as D (6 bases). The CDR3 contains 15 residues. CDR1 and CDR2 from the germline V gene are SNHLY and FYNNEI. V shed 3 bases and J shed 3 bases, with 14 bases lying between them. The CDR3 protein is CASSDLGEGDYGYTF. The CDR3 bases are TGTGCCAGCAGTGACTTGGGGGAGGGGGACTATGGCTACACCTTC.